A single sample gave rise to the 18 T cell receptor beta chains below, sequenced in a study of T cells after yellow fever vaccination (dated by TCRdb to about 2019). Sample treatment or condition, as interpreted from the label and publication: live attenuated yellow fever vaccine strain. The library relied on 5' RACE. The instrument given in TCRdb is Illumina HiSeq 2500. The public reads were reprocessed in TCRdb via fastp at Q25 and MiXCR, keeping in-frame beta chains. A single entry per CDR3 protein holds the most common genes and DNA from its merged rows. The sample profile shows roughly 120,000 distinct CDR3 sequences; around 7.4% of them were found once. 2.5% of the sample comes from the top ten. Sequences were derived from CD4+ T cells sorted from PBMCs, sampled 10 days after the first yellow fever vaccination. The origin of the receptors is a young man who received the YFV17D yellow fever vaccine.

This sequence joins TRBV7-9 and TRBJ1-6, with 8 bases aligning to TRBD1. Germline CDR1 SEHNR, CDR2 FQNEAQ (reference sequence). The CDR3 has 15 residues. V was clipped by 1 base and J by 10 bases; unmatched bases: 6. CDR3 DNA: TGTGCCAGCAGCTTAGGGACAGGGATCGGCTCACCCCTCCACTTT. Encoded protein: CASSLGTGIGSPLHF.

Comment on this clonotype: This sequence may be a read error, since a much larger clone differs from it by one base. The rearrangement uses TRBV11-1 and TRBJ2-3; the match to TRBD2 covers 8 bases. The CDR3 contains 16 residues. Germline loops: CDR1 SGHAT, CDR2 FQDESV (reference sequence). V lost 2 bases and J lost 4; bases outside the gene matches: 8. Here the CDR3 reads CASSLSRGGRADTQYF. The CDR3 DNA sequence: TGTGCCAGCAGCTTAAGCCGGGGGGGCCGGGCAGATACGCAGTATTTT.

This clonotype was recorded at least ten times. The chain joins TRBV7-2 to TRBJ1-6, with 9 bases fitting TRBD1. CDR1 and CDR2 from the germline V gene are SGHTA and FQGNSA. The CDR3 covers 16 residues. Trimming at V came to 1 base and at J to 9 bases, leaving 7 bases not matched to a gene. This CDR3 is CASSLGGQGIGSPLHF. The CDR3 DNA is TGTGCCAGCAGCTTAGGGGGACAGGGAATAGGTTCACCCCTCCACTTT.

In its sample, this clonotype was seen many times. The genes are TRBV7-2 and TRBJ2-7; TRBD1 is a possible D gene (5 bases). The germline V gene has CDR1 SGHTA and CDR2 FQGNSA. The CDR3 consists of 15 residues. V was shortened by 1 base and J by 3 bases, with 13 bases between the two germline ends. Here the CDR3 reads CASSLESVQVYEQYF. The CDR3 DNA sequence: TGTGCCAGCAGCTTAGAATCCGTACAGGTCTACGAGCAGTACTTC.

This clonotype showed up many times. This chain links TRBV28 with TRBJ2-7; 7 nucleotides line up with TRBD1. This CDR3 is 14 amino acids long. Germline values: CDR1 MDHEN, CDR2 SYDVKM. The trim removed 5 bases at V and 3 bases at J, leaving 7 bases unmatched. CDR3 region: CASSPPGGYYEQYV. For the CDR3, the DNA is TGTGCCAGCAGTCCCCCAGGGGGATACTACGAGCAGTACGTC.

This clonotype was observed at least ten times. The CDR3 spells CASSPSGGLEETQYF. CDR3 coding DNA: TGTGCCAGCAGCCCGAGCGGGGGCCTAGAAGAGACCCAGTACTTC. This chain uses TRBV4-2 with TRBJ2-5; TRBD2 matches 8 bases. Trimming at V came to 4 bases and at J to 3 bases, leaving 7 bases not matched to a gene. The CDR3 sequence is 15 residues long. CDR1 LGHNA and CDR2 YNFKEQ come from the germline V gene.

This clonotype was seen many times. The rearrangement joins TRBV3-1 to TRBJ2-1; 13 nucleotides line up with TRBD2. The CDR3 is 16 amino acids. Germline V gene sequence: CDR1 LGHDT, CDR2 YNNKEL (reference sequence). The J segment lost 6 bases and the V segment lost 4 bases, leaving 6 bases of the junction unmatched. The CDR3 bases are TGTGCCAGCAGCCTACTTAGGACTAGCGGGGGCAATGAGCAGTTCTTC. Translated: CASSLLRTSGGNEQFF.

This clonotype has more than one count but fewer than ten. The gene calls are TRBV29-1 and TRBJ2-7, with D maybe TRBD2 (6 bases). V lost 7 bases and J 6 bases, leaving 19 bases between the germline ends. The CDR3 length is 13 residues. The germline CDR1 and CDR2 sequences are SQVTM and ANQGSEA. Here the CDR3 reads CSARAAGSGEQYV. The CDR3 nucleotides read TGCAGCGCCCGGGCCGCCGGGAGTGGCGAGCAGTACGTC.

J is TRBJ2-2 and V is TRBV24-1; maybe TRBD1 (6 bases). This CDR3 region has 14 residues. Trimming removed 5 bases at V and 6 bases at J, with 12 bases between. Germline V CDR1 and CDR2: KGHDR, SFDVKD. DNA of the CDR3: TGTGCCACCAGTGCAGGGGAAGTTGCCGGGGAGCTGTTTTTT. It specifies CATSAGEVAGELFF.

The genes are TRBV7-3 and TRBJ2-2; 9 bases align to TRBD2. CDR3 size: 15 residues. After removal of 6 bases from V and 7 bases from J, the junction contained 9 bases not matched to a gene. CDR1 SGHTA and CDR2 FQGTGA come from the germline V gene. CDR3 region: CASRRRGGADGELFF. CDR3 nucleotide sequence: TGTGCCAGCAGGAGGCGCGGGGGGGCCGACGGGGAGCTGTTTTTT.

This clonotype was counted at least ten times. J is TRBJ1-5 and V is TRBV5-1; D may be TRBD1 (6 bases). The CDR3 length is 14 residues. Trimming removed 4 bases from V and 2 bases from J, with 10 bases in between. The germline V gene encodes CDR1 SGHRS and CDR2 YFSETQ. CDR3 nucleotide sequence: TGCGCCAGCAGCCAGGGGTATGGCAATCAGCCCCAGCATTTT. It encodes CASSQGYGNQPQHF.

This clonotype was observed at least ten times. DNA for the CDR3: TGTGCCAGCAGCCCAACAGGGACCTGGGATACGCAGTATTTT. It codes for CASSPTGTWDTQYF. The chain uses TRBV12-3 or TRBV12-4 and TRBJ2-3; possibly TRBD1 for D (6 bases). V was cut by 6 bases and J by 6 bases, with 16 bases left in between. The CDR3 consists of 14 residues.

This clonotype showed up just a few times. The chain couples TRBV28 to TRBJ1-1; perhaps TRBD1 as D (5 bases). Between the trimmed V and J ends, which lost 7 bases and 11 bases, there was a span of 17 bases. The CDR3 has 12 residues. CDR1 and CDR2 from the germline V gene are MDHEN and SYDVKM. This chain's CDR3 is CASNPSGYAAFF. CDR3 DNA: TGTGCCAGCAACCCATCAGGGTATGCGGCTTTCTTT.

This clonotype showed up many times. The CDR3 sequence: CASVGRSLNTEAFF. The CDR3, as DNA: TGTGCCAGCGTCGGACGGTCTCTGAACACTGAAGCTTTCTTT. The chain links TRBV6-2 or TRBV6-3 to TRBJ1-1; D remains unclear. Germline assignment: CDR1 MNHEY and CDR2 SVGEGT. V was shortened by 8 bases and J by 0 bases, with 13 bases between the two germline ends. CDR3 size: 14 residues.

Ten or more counts support this clonotype. The chain carries TRBV6-2 or TRBV6-3 and TRBJ1-1, with 8 nucleotides matching TRBD1. Germline-derived CDR1 and CDR2 are MNHEY and SVGEGT. The CDR3 spans 14 residues. Losses at the gene ends were 7 bases for V and 0 bases for J; bases not matched to a gene: 4. The CDR3 DNA is TGTGCCAGCATTCCAGGGGGCCTGAACACTGAAGCTTTCTTT. Amino acids: CASIPGGLNTEAFF.

This clonotype was detected a few times. The gene calls are TRBV20-1 and TRBJ1-2; D remains ambiguous. Trimming stripped 4 bases from V and 4 bases from J, with 13 bases between. The CDR3 covers 13 residues. CDR1 is DFQATT and CDR2 is SNEGSKA in the germline V gene (reference sequence). CDR3 sequence reads: CSANRHASYGYTF. CDR3 bases: TGCAGTGCTAATCGCCATGCCAGCTATGGCTACACCTTC.

The sample holds many counts of this clonotype. The chain joins TRBV29-1 to TRBJ2-3; TRBD2 is a possible D gene (6 bases). The CDR3 extends over 13 amino acids. Trimming cost V 4 bases and J 9 bases, with 17 bases left between them. In germline, CDR1 is SQVTM, CDR2 ANQGSEA. CDR3 DNA sequence: TGCAGCGTTGGGCGGGGCCTCGGGTCGACGCAGTATTTT. Translation: CSVGRGLGSTQYF.

This clonotype was picked up many times. The rearrangement links TRBV6-1 to TRBJ2-1; D is ambiguous. This CDR3 region has 12 residues. V was trimmed by 3 bases and J by 14 bases, leaving 14 bases between them. CDR1 is MNHNS and CDR2 is SASEGT in the germline V gene. The CDR3 DNA reads TGTGCCAGCAGTGAGTTAGGCCAAAAGGAGTTCTTC. This codes for CASSELGQKEFF.